Each of the 14 T cell receptor beta chains below was sequenced from the same sample in a study of blood T cell repertoires in COVID-19. Repertoires were generated with immunoSEQ multiplex PCR, while TCRdb's copy carries only in-frame clones and drops some. The sample lists 240,000 or so clones, 86% occurring once. Sequencing was done on a sample of peripheral blood. Receptors were obtained from a man at least 80 years old with acute or convalescent COVID-19.

V and J are TRBV7-9 and TRBJ2-1, with a possible D match to TRBD2 (6 bases). There are 16 residues in the CDR3. V lost 5 bases, J lost 0 bases, and 14 bases lay in between. Germline CDR1 is SEHNR and CDR2 is FQNEAQ (reference sequence). CDR3 loop: CASSPTRGSSYNEQFF. CDR3 DNA: TGTGCCAGCAGCCCGACTAGGGGAAGCTCCTACAATGAGCAGTTCTTC.

The rearrangement links TRBV28 to TRBJ2-7; D remains ambiguous. Germline-derived CDR1 and CDR2 are MDHEN and SYDVKM. The V gene lost 5 bases and the J gene lost 6 bases, with 11 bases spanning the gap. The CDR3 runs 12 residues. In DNA form, the CDR3 reads TGTGCCAGCAGTGAATTAAGGAGCGAGCAGTACTTC. It codes for CASSELRSEQYF.

The V and J genes are TRBV11-2 and TRBJ2-5; no reliable D call. The CDR3 extends over 13 amino acids. The V and J ends lost 0 bases and 4 bases respectively, with 6 bases between them. Germline V gene sequence: CDR1 SGHAT, CDR2 FQNNGV. DNA of the CDR3: TGTGCCAGCAGCTTAGAGCGGATAGAGACCCAGTACTTC. It is translated as CASSLERIETQYF.

The chain has TRBV27 and TRBJ1-2; the match to TRBD1 covers 7 bases. Germline-derived CDR1 and CDR2 are MNHEY and SMNVEV (reference sequence). This CDR3 has 14 residues. Unmatched junction bases numbered 8, after V lost 5 bases and J lost 5 bases. The CDR3 DNA is TGTGCCAGCAGTAAGGAAGGGGGCCGGTATGGCTACACCTTC. This gives the protein CASSKEGGRYGYTF.

The chain joins TRBV2 to TRBJ2-1; 11 bases map to TRBD2. The V gene's germline CDR1 is SNHLY and CDR2 FYNNEI. Trimming took 9 bases from V and 1 from J; bases not matched to a gene: 8. The CDR3 spans 16 residues. This chain's CDR3 is CASRRTSGFSYNEQFF. CDR3 coding DNA: TGTGCCAGTCGGAGGACTAGCGGGTTTTCCTACAATGAGCAGTTCTTC. Full variable domain (missing parts from reference TRBV2 and TRBJ2-1): EPEVTQTPSHQVTQMGQEVILRCVPISNHLYFYWYRQILGQKVEFLVSFYNNEISEKSEIFDDQFSVERPDGSNFTLKIRSTKLEDSAMYFCASRRTSGFSYNEQFFGPGTRLTVL.

V is TRBV5-6 and J is TRBJ2-5, with 12 bases lining up with TRBD2. The CDR3 contains 13 residues. Germline V gene sequence: CDR1 SGHDT, CDR2 YYEEEE. The trim removed 10 bases at V and 5 bases at J, leaving 6 bases unmatched. The CDR3 nucleotides read TGTGCCTTCCGGACTAGCGGGATCGAGACCCAGTACTTC. Its protein product is CAFRTSGIETQYF.

The chain uses TRBV5-1 and TRBJ2-3; D is perhaps TRBD1 (6 bases). CDR3 length: 17 residues. Trimming left V 4 bases short and J 2 bases short, with 20 bases between. Germline CDR1 SGHRS, CDR2 YFSETQ. The CDR3 nucleotides read TGCGCCAGCAGCCATACATTACAGGGACGGAACACAGATACGCAGTATTTT. Translated, it gives CASSHTLQGRNTDTQYF.

The chain combines TRBV9 with TRBJ1-4, with 7 bases identical to TRBD1. With V trimmed by 4 bases and J by 0 bases, 15 bases remained unmatched. Germline V gene sequence: CDR1 SGDLS, CDR2 YYNGEE. The CDR3 has 19 residues. The CDR3 spells CASSTPTGLAPATNEKLFF. DNA for the CDR3: TGTGCCAGCAGCACCCCGACAGGGCTCGCCCCTGCAACTAATGAAAAACTGTTTTTT.

The chain links TRBV6-1 to TRBJ2-7; 13 bases are a match to TRBD2. Germline CDR1 reads MNHNS; CDR2 reads SASEGT. The CDR3 consists of 15 residues. J lost 2 bases, V lost 6 bases, and 4 bases had no gene match. This chain's CDR3 is CASRGGLAGTYEQYF. Here the CDR3 DNA reads TGTGCCAGCAGGGGGGGACTAGCGGGGACCTACGAGCAGTACTTC.

The chain links TRBV5-4 to TRBJ1-1, with D uncertain. The ends were cut back, 4 bases at V and 0 bases at J, with 10 bases in the middle. Per the germline V gene, CDR1 is SGHNT and CDR2 is YYREEE (reference sequence). The CDR3 extends over 14 amino acids. CDR3 sequence reads: CASSQGSMNTEAFF. The CDR3 nucleotides are TGTGCCAGCAGCCAAGGGAGTATGAACACTGAAGCTTTCTTT. The complete variable domain, with remaining parts taken from reference TRBV5-4 and TRBJ1-1, reads ETGVTQSPTHLIKTRGQQVTLRCSSQSGHNTVSWYQQALGQGPQFIFQYYREEENGRGNFPPRFSGLQFPNYSSELNVNALELDDSALYLCASSQGSMNTEAFFGQGTRLTVV.

This chain's CDR3 is CASSQRTSGGADIQYF. DNA of the CDR3: TGTGCCAGCAGCCAACGCACTAGCGGGGGGGCGGACATTCAGTACTTC. The chain joins TRBV3-1 (or the pseudogene TRBV3-2) to TRBJ2-4; 13 bases are shared with TRBD2. This CDR3 spans 16 amino acids. The germline V gene has CDR1 LGHDT and CDR2 YNNKEL (reference sequence). J gave up 8 bases and V 2 bases, and 6 bases lay outside the gene matches.

The chain has TRBV27 and TRBJ2-7; maybe TRBD2 (5 bases). V was trimmed by 4 bases and J by 6 bases, leaving 16 bases between them. Germline CDR1 reads MNHEY; CDR2 reads SMNVEV (reference sequence). This CDR3 is built from 14 residues. Written as DNA, the CDR3 is TGTGCCAGCAGTTCCCCCCGGGGATCCGTCGAGCAGTACTTC. Its translation: CASSSPRGSVEQYF.

CDR3 region: CASSQGDGGGYTF. The DNA for the CDR3 is TGTGCCAGCAGCCAAGGTGATGGCGGCGGCTACACCTTC. The V and J genes are TRBV4-2 and TRBJ1-2; D is uncertain. Per the germline V gene, CDR1 is LGHNA and CDR2 is YNFKEQ. This CDR3 has 13 residues. V dropped 1 base and J dropped 8 bases, with 11 bases sitting between them.

CDR3 residues: CASSLAPSGGPSSYNEQFF. The CDR3 coding sequence is TGTGCCAGCAGCCTCGCCCCTAGCGGGGGCCCCAGCTCCTACAATGAGCAGTTCTTC. The genes are TRBV4-2 and TRBJ2-1, with 10 bases that match TRBD2. V shed 4 bases and J 0 bases; nucleotides not matched to a gene: 12. This CDR3 is 19 amino acids long. Germline loops: CDR1 LGHNA, CDR2 YNFKEQ.